This T cell receptor beta chain was captured in a study of cytotoxic CD8 clonotypes in ibrutinib-treated CLL. CDR1 and CDR2 (germline): DFQATT, SNEGSKA (reference sequence). This CDR3 is built from 11 residues. V was clipped by 3 bases and J by 4 bases, with 7 bases between them. Study-wide findings and caveats: In comparison with age-matched healthy donors, baseline clonality was higher and tracked circulating CD8+ T-cell counts.

Measured with immunoSEQ multiplex PCR; TCRdb has only the in-frame clones, and not every one. The sample yields 20,000 to 25,000 clones, around 68% seen once. A note on this clone: What it binds is unknown.

The TCR sequence derives from a human donor with chronic lymphocytic leukemia. The chain employs TRBV20-1 and TRBJ2-7; the D gene is possibly TRBD1 (5 bases). The sequences come from PBMCs, collected before ibrutinib treatment. The CDR3 DNA reads TGCAGTGCTAGGGGGCAATACGAGCAGTACTTC. This translates into CSARGQYEQYF.